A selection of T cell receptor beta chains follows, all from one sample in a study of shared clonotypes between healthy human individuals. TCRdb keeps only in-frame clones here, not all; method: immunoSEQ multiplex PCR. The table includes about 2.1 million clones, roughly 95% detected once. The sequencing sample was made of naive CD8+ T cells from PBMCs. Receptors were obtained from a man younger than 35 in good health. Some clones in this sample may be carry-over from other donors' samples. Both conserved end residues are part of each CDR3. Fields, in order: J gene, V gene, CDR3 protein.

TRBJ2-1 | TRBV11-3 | CASSLELAGDNEQFF
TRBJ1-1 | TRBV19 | CAATSGGSTEAFF
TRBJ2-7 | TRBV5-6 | CASSRTSGTYEQYF
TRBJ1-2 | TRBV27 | CASSPRGTNYGYTF
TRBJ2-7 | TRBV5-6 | CASSPDRAYYEQYF
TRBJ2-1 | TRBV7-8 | CASSLDHYNEQFF
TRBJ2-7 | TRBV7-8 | CASSLGVGNEQYF
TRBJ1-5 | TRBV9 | CASSVGGEPQPQHF
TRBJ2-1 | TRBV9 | CASSGPSGPSSYNEQFF
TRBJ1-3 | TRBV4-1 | CASSQETVGPGNTIYF
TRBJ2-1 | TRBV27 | CASRYRGTNNEQFF
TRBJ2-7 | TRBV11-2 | CASSDPVLVKQYF
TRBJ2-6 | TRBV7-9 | CASSEQGIPSGANVLTF
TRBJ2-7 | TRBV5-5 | CASSSDTSYEQYF
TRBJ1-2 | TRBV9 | CASSADPGQIYGYTF
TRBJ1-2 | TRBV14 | CASSQVLSAGYTF
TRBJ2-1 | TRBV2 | CASKGGYNEQFF
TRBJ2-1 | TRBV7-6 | CASSSSGINNEQFF
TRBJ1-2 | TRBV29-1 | CSVGPGQGRRGYTF